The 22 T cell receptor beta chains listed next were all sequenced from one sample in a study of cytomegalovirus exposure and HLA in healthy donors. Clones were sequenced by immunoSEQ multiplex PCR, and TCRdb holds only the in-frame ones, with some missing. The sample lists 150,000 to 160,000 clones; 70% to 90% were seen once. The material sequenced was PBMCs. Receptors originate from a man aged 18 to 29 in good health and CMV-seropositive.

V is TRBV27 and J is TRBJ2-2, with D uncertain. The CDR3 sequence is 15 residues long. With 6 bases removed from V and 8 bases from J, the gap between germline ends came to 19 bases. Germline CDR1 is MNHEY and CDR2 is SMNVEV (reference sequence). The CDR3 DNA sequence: TGTGCCAGCAGCGCCACCCCGTACGGGTCGGGGGAGCTGTTTTTT. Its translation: CASSATPYGSGELFF.

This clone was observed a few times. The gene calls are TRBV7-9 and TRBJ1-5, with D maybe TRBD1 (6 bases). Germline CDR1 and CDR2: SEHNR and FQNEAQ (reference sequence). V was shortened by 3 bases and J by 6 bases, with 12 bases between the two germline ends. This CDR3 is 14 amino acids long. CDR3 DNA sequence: TGTGCCAGCAGCTTCCCAGGGGAGAGTCAGCCCCAGCATTTT. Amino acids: CASSFPGESQPQHF. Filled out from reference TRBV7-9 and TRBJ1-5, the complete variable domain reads DTGVSQNPRHKITKRGQNVTFRCDPISEHNRLYWYRQTLGQGPEFLTYFQNEAQLEKSRLLSDRFSAERPKGSFSTLEIQRTEQGDSAMYLCASSFPGESQPQHFGDGTRLSIL.

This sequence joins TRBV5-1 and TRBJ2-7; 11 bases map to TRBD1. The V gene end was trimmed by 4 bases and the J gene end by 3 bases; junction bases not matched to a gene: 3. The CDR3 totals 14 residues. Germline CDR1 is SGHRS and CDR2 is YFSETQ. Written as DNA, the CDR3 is TGCGCCAGCAGCCCAGGGACAGGGGGCTACGAGCAGTACTTC. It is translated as CASSPGTGGYEQYF.

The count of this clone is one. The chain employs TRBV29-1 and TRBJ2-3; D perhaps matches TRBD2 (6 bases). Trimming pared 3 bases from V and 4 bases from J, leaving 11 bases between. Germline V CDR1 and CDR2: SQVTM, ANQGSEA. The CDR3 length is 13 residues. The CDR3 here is CSVEWDSADTQYF. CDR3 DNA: TGCAGCGTTGAGTGGGACTCGGCAGATACGCAGTATTTT.

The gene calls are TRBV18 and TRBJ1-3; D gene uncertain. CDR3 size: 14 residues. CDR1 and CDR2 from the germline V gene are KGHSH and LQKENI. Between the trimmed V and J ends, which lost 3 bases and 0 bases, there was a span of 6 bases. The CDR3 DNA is TGTGCCAGCTCACCCGACATCTCTGGAAACACCATATATTTT. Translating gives CASSPDISGNTIYF.

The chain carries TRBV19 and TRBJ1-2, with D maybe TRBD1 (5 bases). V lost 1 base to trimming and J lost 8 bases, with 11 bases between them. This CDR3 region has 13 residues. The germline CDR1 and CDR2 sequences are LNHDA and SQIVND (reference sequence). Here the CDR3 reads CASSIVPGMGYTF. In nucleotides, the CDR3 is TGTGCCAGTAGTATAGTCCCAGGGATGGGCTACACCTTC.

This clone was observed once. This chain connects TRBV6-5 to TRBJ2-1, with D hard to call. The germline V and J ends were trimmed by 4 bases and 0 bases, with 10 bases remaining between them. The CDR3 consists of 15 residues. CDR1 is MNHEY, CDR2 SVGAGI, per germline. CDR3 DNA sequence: TGTGCCAGCAGTTCCCACCCAGACTCCTACAATGAGCAGTTCTTC. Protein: CASSSHPDSYNEQFF.

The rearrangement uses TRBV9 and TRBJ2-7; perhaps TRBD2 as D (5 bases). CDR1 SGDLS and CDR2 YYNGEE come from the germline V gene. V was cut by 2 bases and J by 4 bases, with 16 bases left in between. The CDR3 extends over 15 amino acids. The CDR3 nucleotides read TGTGCCAGCAGCGTTTCAGTACAGACTATTTACGAGCAGTACTTC. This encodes CASSVSVQTIYEQYF.

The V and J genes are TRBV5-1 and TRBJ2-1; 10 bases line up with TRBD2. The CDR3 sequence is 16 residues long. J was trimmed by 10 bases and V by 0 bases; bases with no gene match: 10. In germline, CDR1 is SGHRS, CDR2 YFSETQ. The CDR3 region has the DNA TGCGCCAGCAGCTTGGTTTCGAGCGGGGGGGCCGGAGAGCAGTTCTTC. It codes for CASSLVSSGGAGEQFF.

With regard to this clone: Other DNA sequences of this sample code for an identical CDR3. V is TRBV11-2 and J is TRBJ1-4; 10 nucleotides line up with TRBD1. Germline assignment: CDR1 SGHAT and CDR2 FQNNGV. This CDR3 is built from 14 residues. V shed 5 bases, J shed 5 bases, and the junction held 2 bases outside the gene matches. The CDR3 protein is CASSRDRGNEKLFF. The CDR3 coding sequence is TGTGCCAGCAGCCGGGACAGGGGAAATGAAAAACTGTTTTTT.

CDR3 DNA: TGTGCCAGCAGCTTAGGGGCGACTAGCGGGGGCCTCGAGCAGTACTTC. Translating it yields CASSLGATSGGLEQYF. The rearrangement links TRBV7-2 to TRBJ2-7, with TRBD2 matching 12 bases. This CDR3 is 16 amino acids long. CDR1 is SGHTA, CDR2 FQGNSA, per germline. Losses at the gene ends were 1 base for V and 6 bases for J; bases not matched to a gene: 7.

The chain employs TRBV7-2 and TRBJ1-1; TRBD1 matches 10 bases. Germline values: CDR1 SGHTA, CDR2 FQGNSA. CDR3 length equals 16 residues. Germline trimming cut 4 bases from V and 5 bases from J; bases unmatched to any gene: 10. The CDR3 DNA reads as TGTGCCAGCAGCTACCGACAGGGGGCCCCGATTACTGAAGCTTTCTTT. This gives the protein CASSYRQGAPITEAFF.

This chain's CDR3 is CSVEASGEGYEQYF. The CDR3 bases are TGCAGCGTTGAGGCTAGCGGGGAAGGGTACGAGCAGTACTTC. V usage is TRBV29-1 and J usage is TRBJ2-7; 9 bases are shared with TRBD2. Trimming cost V 3 bases and J 4 bases; bases outside gene matches: 7. The CDR3 is 14 amino acids. Germline V gives CDR1 SQVTM, CDR2 ANQGSEA.

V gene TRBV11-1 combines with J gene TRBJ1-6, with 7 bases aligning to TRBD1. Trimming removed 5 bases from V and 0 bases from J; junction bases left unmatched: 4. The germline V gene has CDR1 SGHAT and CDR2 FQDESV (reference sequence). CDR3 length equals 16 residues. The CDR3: CASSGQVLSYNSPLHF. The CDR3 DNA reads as TGTGCCAGCAGCGGACAGGTTCTCTCCTATAATTCACCCCTCCACTTT. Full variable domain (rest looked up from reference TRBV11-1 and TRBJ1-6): EAEVAQSPRYKITEKSQAVAFWCDPISGHATLYWYRQILGQGPELLVQFQDESVVDDSQLPKDRFSAERLKGVDSTLKIQPAELGDSAMYLCASSGQVLSYNSPLHFGNGTRLTVT.

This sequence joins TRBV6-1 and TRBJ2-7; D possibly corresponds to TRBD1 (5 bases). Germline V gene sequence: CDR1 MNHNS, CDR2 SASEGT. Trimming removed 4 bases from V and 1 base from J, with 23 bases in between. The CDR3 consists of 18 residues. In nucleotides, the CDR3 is TGTGCCAGCAGTGCCGCAGCATCAAGACACCCAGGGTCCTACGAGCAGTACTTC. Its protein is CASSAAASRHPGSYEQYF.

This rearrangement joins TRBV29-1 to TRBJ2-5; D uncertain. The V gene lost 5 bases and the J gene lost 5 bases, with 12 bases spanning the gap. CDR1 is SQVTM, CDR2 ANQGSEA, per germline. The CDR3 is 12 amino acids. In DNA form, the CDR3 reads TGCAGCGTTCTCCCTCCGTCGGAGACCCAGTACTTC. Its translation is CSVLPPSETQYF.

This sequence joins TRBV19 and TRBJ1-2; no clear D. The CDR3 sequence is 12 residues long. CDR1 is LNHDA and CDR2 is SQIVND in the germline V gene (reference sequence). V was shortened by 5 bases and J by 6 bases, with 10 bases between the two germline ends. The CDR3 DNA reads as TGTGCCAGTAGTTTGGGCCCTGATGGCTACACCTTC. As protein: CASSLGPDGYTF. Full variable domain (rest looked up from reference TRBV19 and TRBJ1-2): DGGITQSPKYLFRKEGQNVTLSCEQNLNHDAMYWYRQDPGQGLRLIYYSQIVNDFQKGDIAEGYSVSREKKESFPLTVTSAQKNPTAFYLCASSLGPDGYTFGSGTRLTVV.

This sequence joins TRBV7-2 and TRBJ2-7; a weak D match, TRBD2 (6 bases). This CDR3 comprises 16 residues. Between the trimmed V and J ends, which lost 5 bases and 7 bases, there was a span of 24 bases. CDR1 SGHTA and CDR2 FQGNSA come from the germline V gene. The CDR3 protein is CASSPQVGGRPREQYF. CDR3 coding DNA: TGTGCCAGCAGCCCCCAGGTGGGGGGACGGCCTAGGGAGCAGTACTTC.

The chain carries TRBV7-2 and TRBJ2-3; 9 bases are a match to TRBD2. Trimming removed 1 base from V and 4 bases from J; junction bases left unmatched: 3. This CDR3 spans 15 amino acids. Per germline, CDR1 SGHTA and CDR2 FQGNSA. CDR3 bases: TGTGCCAGCAGCTTAGGACTAGCGGTCGCAGATACGCAGTATTTT. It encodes CASSLGLAVADTQYF.

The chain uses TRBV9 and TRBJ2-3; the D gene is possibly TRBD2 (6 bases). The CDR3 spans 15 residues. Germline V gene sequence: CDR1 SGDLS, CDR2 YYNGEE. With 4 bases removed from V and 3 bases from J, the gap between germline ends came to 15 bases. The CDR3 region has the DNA TGTGCCAGCAGCACGAGGGGAGGTGGAACAGATACGCAGTATTTT. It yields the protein CASSTRGGGTDTQYF.

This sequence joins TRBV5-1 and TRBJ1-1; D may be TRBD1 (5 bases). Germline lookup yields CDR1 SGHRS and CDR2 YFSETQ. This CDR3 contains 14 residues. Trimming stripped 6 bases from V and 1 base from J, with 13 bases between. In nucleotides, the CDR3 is TGCGCCAGCACCTTACGAGGACAGAACACTGAAGCTTTCTTT. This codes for CASTLRGQNTEAFF.

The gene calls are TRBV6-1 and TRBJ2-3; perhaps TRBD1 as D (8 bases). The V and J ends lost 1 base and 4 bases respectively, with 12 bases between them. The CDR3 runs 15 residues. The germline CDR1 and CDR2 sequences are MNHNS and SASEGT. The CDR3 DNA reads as TGTGCCAGCAGTGAAGGACAGGGGAGGGCAGATACGCAGTATTTT. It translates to CASSEGQGRADTQYF.